The 14 T cell receptor beta chains reported below all come from one sample, sequenced in a study of vaccination and CD4 T cells after COVID-19. Documented treatment: roughly 10-day PBMC culture with coronavirus spike peptide pools or control peptides (ViraFEST assay). With the Oncomine TCR Beta short-read assay, DNA from cultured CD4+ T cells was sequenced. One entry per CDR3 protein results from TCRdb running MiXCR on the PCR reads. The table includes 15,000 to 20,000 distinct CDR3 sequences, 70% detected once. Their cognate antigens are unknown. The sequenced sample consisted of CD4+ T cells from blood, cultured in vitro. The receptor set was obtained from a human donor who had recovered from COVID-19.

This clonotype has just one count. The V gene is TRBV9, the J gene TRBJ2-2; tentative D call: TRBD1 (6 bases). Per the germline V gene, CDR1 is SGDLS and CDR2 is YYNGEE. Trimming removed 2 bases from V and 0 bases from J, with 11 bases in between. CDR3 length: 16 amino acids. The CDR3 spells CASSVRTAANTGELFF. The CDR3 coding sequence is TGTGCCAGCAGCGTGAGGACAGCAGCGAACACCGGGGAGCTGTTTTTT. The variable domain in full, with the rest retrieved from reference TRBV9 and TRBJ2-2, is DSGVTQTPKHLITATGQRVTLRCSPRSGDLSVYWYQQSLDQGLQFLIQYYNGEERAKGNILERFSAQQFPDLHSELNLSSLELGDSALYFCASSVRTAANTGELFFGEGSRLTVL.

This chain connects TRBV19 to TRBJ1-6; D not certain. The length of the CDR3 is 15 residues. The V end lost 9 bases, the J end lost 3 bases, and 15 bases lay between the germline ends. Germline V lookup: CDR1 LNHDA, CDR2 SQIVND (reference sequence). The CDR3 spells CASRPTEIYNSPLHF. CDR3 in DNA: TGTGCCAGCAGACCGACCGAGATCTATAATTCACCCCTCCACTTT.

This clonotype was seen a single time. CDR3 loop: CAMHPHGSGNTIYF. CDR3 nucleotide sequence: TGTGCCATGCACCCTCACGGGTCTGGAAACACCATATATTTT. The chain is built from TRBV10-3 and TRBJ1-3; D not certain. The V end lost 9 bases, the J end lost 1 base, and 13 bases lay between the germline ends. The germline CDR1 and CDR2 sequences are ENHRY and SYGVKD. The CDR3 covers 14 residues.

This clonotype appeared once. The rearrangement joins TRBV6-5 to TRBJ1-2; no clear D gene. The V end was cut by 0 bases, the J end by 8 bases, with 13 bases between. The CDR3 covers 14 residues. Per germline, CDR1 MNHEY and CDR2 SVGAGI. This chain's CDR3 is CASSYSISFRGYTF. The CDR3 DNA reads TGTGCCAGCAGTTACTCGATTTCTTTCCGGGGCTACACCTTC.

This clonotype was observed a handful of times. The V call is TRBV27, the J call TRBJ1-6; TRBD1 matches 9 bases. V lost 6 bases to trimming and J lost 9 bases; unmatched junction nucleotides: 9. This CDR3 comprises 15 residues. CDR1 MNHEY and CDR2 SMNVEV come from the germline V gene (reference sequence). The CDR3 region is CASSNSRDRVSPLHF. CDR3 DNA sequence: TGTGCCAGCAGCAACTCCCGGGACAGGGTTTCACCCCTCCACTTT.

The chain links TRBV4-3 to TRBJ1-1; maybe TRBD1 (6 bases). Per the germline V gene, CDR1 is LGHNA and CDR2 is YSLEER. The V gene lost 5 bases and the J gene lost 2 bases, with 12 bases spanning the gap. CDR3 length: 14 amino acids. This chain's CDR3 is CASSGGRANTEAFF. The CDR3 bases are TGCGCCAGCAGCGGGGGGCGGGCCAACACTGAAGCTTTCTTT.

J is TRBJ2-2 and V is TRBV28, with TRBD2 identical over 13 bases. With V trimmed by 6 bases and J by 5 bases, 6 bases remained unmatched. Germline lookup yields CDR1 MDHEN and CDR2 SYDVKM. This CDR3 has 16 residues. This CDR3 is CASRTGTSGKTGELFF. For the CDR3, the DNA is TGTGCCAGCAGAACCGGGACTAGCGGGAAGACCGGGGAGCTGTTTTTT.

The gene calls are TRBV24-1 and TRBJ2-3; possible D gene TRBD2, 6 bases. Germline CDR1 reads KGHDR; CDR2 reads SFDVKD. V lost 3 bases and J lost 0, with 18 bases in between. This CDR3 comprises 18 residues. Written as DNA, the CDR3 is TGTGCCACCAGTGATCTGTCCTTTGGGGGGTCCAGCACAGATACGCAGTATTTT. Protein sequence: CATSDLSFGGSSTDTQYF.

This chain joins TRBV20-1 and TRBJ2-2, with D possibly TRBD2 on 6 matching bases. Trimming cost V 5 bases and J 5 bases, with 21 bases left between them. The CDR3 has 16 residues. Germline assignment: CDR1 DFQATT and CDR2 SNEGSKA (reference sequence). As DNA, the CDR3 is TGCAGTGCTCCCCGCGGAGGGGTTAGAGGGACCGGGGAGCTGTTTTTT. Its translation is CSAPRGGVRGTGELFF.

The V call is TRBV4-1, the J call TRBJ1-5; D not resolved. V lost 1 base and J lost 11, with 12 bases in between. The V gene's germline CDR1 is MGHRA and CDR2 YSYEKL. This CDR3 region has 13 residues. For the CDR3, the DNA is TGCGCCAGCAGCCAAGGTCCGGCCGGAGCCCAGCATTTT. Encoded protein: CASSQGPAGAQHF.

The rearrangement joins TRBV19 to TRBJ2-2; the match to TRBD2 covers 11 bases. CDR1 and CDR2 (germline): LNHDA, SQIVND (reference sequence). This CDR3 contains 16 residues. Trimming cost V 4 bases and J 4 bases; bases outside gene matches: 5. The CDR3 loop reads CASSTPSGRTTGELFF. The CDR3 DNA follows: TGTGCCAGTAGTACCCCTAGCGGGAGGACCACCGGGGAGCTGTTTTTT. The full variable domain, rest sourced from reference TRBV19 and TRBJ2-2, is DGGITQSPKYLFRKEGQNVTLSCEQNLNHDAMYWYRQDPGQGLRLIYYSQIVNDFQKGDIAEGYSVSREKKESFPLTVTSAQKNPTAFYLCASSTPSGRTTGELFFGEGSRLTVL.

The V call is TRBV6-4, the J call TRBJ1-1; 8 nucleotides line up with TRBD1. The CDR3 totals 14 residues. With 4 bases clipped from V and 4 bases from J, the junction kept 5 bases outside the gene matches. The germline V gene encodes CDR1 MRHNA and CDR2 SNTAGT. The CDR3 region is CASSGTGGATEAFF. DNA of the CDR3: TGTGCCAGCAGTGGTACAGGGGGAGCCACTGAAGCTTTCTTT.

The CDR3 spells CASSYSVNTEAFF. CDR3 bases: TGTGCCAGCAGTTACTCGGTAAACACTGAAGCTTTCTTT. The chain has TRBV6-5 and TRBJ1-1; D gene ambiguous. CDR1 MNHEY and CDR2 SVGAGI come from the germline V gene. V lost 0 bases, J lost 2 bases, and 4 bases lay in between. CDR3 size: 13 residues.

This clonotype has only a few counts. This sequence joins TRBV15 and TRBJ2-5; maybe TRBD1 (6 bases). Trimming took off 5 bases at V and 4 bases at J, with 8 bases between the two ends. The CDR3 spans 12 residues. CDR1 and CDR2 (germline): LNHNV, YYDKDF (reference sequence). The CDR3 spells CATSGGRETQYF. The CDR3, as DNA: TGTGCCACCAGCGGGGGCCGAGAGACCCAGTACTTC.